This TCR beta chain was captured in a study of T cell repertoires in cytomegalovirus infection. TCRdb independently ran MiXCR on the reads; one entry per CDR3 protein. This table holds fewer than 850,000 distinct CDR3 sequences, 25% to 30% found once. Germline lookup yields CDR1 MNHEY and CDR2 SVGEGT. V shed 3 bases and J shed 0 bases, with 5 bases lying between them. The length of the CDR3 is 13 residues. Regarding the study as a whole: Frequencies of public TCR beta families were cumulated, and this identified carriers of CMV plus the relevant HLA.

Concerning this clonotype itself: The antigen is not known.

The clonotype originates from a human donor in good health (CMV status not recorded). Some clones in this sample may be carry-over from other donors' samples. The rearrangement joins TRBV6-2 or TRBV6-3 to TRBJ1-1; D gene uncertain. The sample in question was cultured CD8+ T cells from PBMCs, obtained from culture after CMV antigen stimulation. The CDR3 DNA sequence: TGTGCCAGCAGTTATCCAATGAACACTGAAGCTTTCTTT. Protein: CASSYPMNTEAFF.